Sequencing of this T cell receptor (beta chain) was carried out in a study of T cells in Graves' hyperthyroidism and ophthalmopathy. Germline V CDR1 and CDR2: DFQATT, SNEGSKA (reference sequence). After removal of 5 bases from V and 2 bases from J, the junction contained 11 bases not matched to a gene. The CDR3 is 16 residues long. The sample holds many counts of this clonotype. Amplification yielded TCR beta CDR3 regions, with RNA transcripts as the source. The HTBI primer set served for first-round RT-PCR of the TCR CDR3. Each CDR3 protein gets one entry after TCRdb re-called the multiplex PCR reads with MiXCR. Of 550,000 to 850,000 distinct CDR3 sequences listed, approximately 18% are singletons. Participants, patients aged 18 to 65, had newly diagnosed hyperthyroidism with a duration under 2 months. Each diagnosis was grounded in clinical symptoms, serum thyroxine and TRAb, thyroid ultrasound, and orbital computed tomography.

The V and J genes are TRBV20-1 and TRBJ2-1; 8 bases are shared with TRBD2. The TCR was taken from a woman aged 50 to 60 with Graves' hyperthyroidism that later progressed to Graves' ophthalmopathy. Sequencing used blood. CDR3 amino acids: CSALGRGGRAYNEQFF. CDR3 nucleotides: TGCAGTGCTCTGGGTCGGGGGGGCCGGGCCTACAATGAGCAGTTCTTC.